Each of the 22 T cell receptor beta chains below was sequenced from the same sample in a study of control samples from healthy donors and cancer patients. Measured with immunoSEQ multiplex PCR; TCRdb has only the in-frame clones, and not every one. Of 20,000 to 30,000 clones in the sample, 82% were seen once. Material: PBMCs. These receptors were collected from a man aged 55 to 69 with colorectal cancer.

V and J are TRBV6-6 and TRBJ2-7, with D perhaps TRBD2 (5 bases). Germline V gene sequence: CDR1 MNHNY, CDR2 SVGAGI (reference sequence). The CDR3 loop spans 10 amino acids. CDR3 in DNA: TGTGCCAGCAGTTACCCCCCGGCGGGCGTC. Protein: CASSYPPAGV.

V and J are TRBV9 and TRBJ1-1; D call uncertain. Germline loops: CDR1 SGDLS, CDR2 YYNGEE. Trimming stripped 0 bases from V and 0 bases from J, with 12 bases between. The CDR3 contains 16 residues. CDR3: CASSVDGFGVNTEAFF. CDR3 nucleotide sequence: TGTGCCAGCAGCGTAGACGGATTTGGCGTGAACACTGAAGCTTTCTTT.

This chain links TRBV5-1 with TRBJ2-2; tentative D call: TRBD1 (5 bases). V lost 2 bases and J 1 base, leaving 9 bases between the germline ends. Germline loops: CDR1 SGHRS, CDR2 YFSETQ. The CDR3 runs to 15 residues. In DNA form, the CDR3 reads TGCGCCAGCAGCTTCCTCCAGGGGAACACCGGGGAGCTGTTTTTT. It encodes CASSFLQGNTGELFF.

The chain joins TRBV6-1 to TRBJ2-7, with D possibly TRBD2 on 5 matching bases. The CDR3 loop spans 13 amino acids. V was shortened by 3 bases and J by 7 bases, with 13 bases between the two germline ends. CDR1 is MNHNS and CDR2 is SASEGT in the germline V gene. CDR3 nucleotide sequence: TGTGCCAGCAGTGAGACGGGAAATCGAGAGCAGTACGTC. Its protein is CASSETGNREQYV.

V is TRBV19 and J is TRBJ1-1; TRBD1 might be the D (5 bases). Trimming took 5 bases from V and 5 from J, leaving 21 bases between them. This CDR3 contains 16 residues. Germline assignment: CDR1 LNHDA and CDR2 SQIVND (reference sequence). In nucleotides, the CDR3 is TGTGCCAGTAGTCCCCGTTATAAAGGGGCGCGAACTGAAGCTTTCTTT. Translating gives CASSPRYKGARTEAFF.

This clone came up a few times. The CDR3 loop is CASSYSDTQYF. CDR3 in DNA: TGTGCCAGCAGTTACTCAGATACGCAGTATTTT. The chain employs TRBV5-4 and TRBJ2-3; D remains unclear. The CDR3 covers 11 residues. Germline assignment: CDR1 SGHNT and CDR2 YYREEE (reference sequence). Trimming pared 5 bases from V and 4 bases from J, leaving 5 bases between. The full variable domain, its missing parts supplied by reference TRBV5-4 and TRBJ2-3, is ETGVTQSPTHLIKTRGQQVTLRCSSQSGHNTVSWYQQALGQGPQFIFQYYREEENGRGNFPPRFSGLQFPNYSSELNVNALELDDSALYLCASSYSDTQYFGPGTRLTVL.

CDR3 sequence reads: CASSIWGDNEKLFF. CDR3 in DNA: TGTGCCAGTAGTATATGGGGAGATAATGAAAAACTGTTTTTT. The genes are TRBV19 and TRBJ1-4, with D unclear. This CDR3 is built from 14 residues. The germline V and J ends were trimmed by 2 bases and 4 bases, with 8 bases remaining between them. Germline loops: CDR1 LNHDA, CDR2 SQIVND (reference sequence). Supplemented by reference TRBV19 and TRBJ1-4, the full variable domain reads DGGITQSPKYLFRKEGQNVTLSCEQNLNHDAMYWYRQDPGQGLRLIYYSQIVNDFQKGDIAEGYSVSREKKESFPLTVTSAQKNPTAFYLCASSIWGDNEKLFFGSGTQLSVL.

The chain links TRBV6-2 or TRBV6-3 to TRBJ2-4; D may correspond to TRBD1 or TRBD2 (5 bases each). The CDR3 totals 15 residues. Trimming took off 0 bases at V and 10 bases at J, with 16 bases between the two ends. Germline CDR1 MNHEY, CDR2 SVGEGT. The CDR3 nucleotides read TGTGCCAGCAGTTACTCGGGGACGGCCACTGAAATTCAGTACTTC. This gives the protein CASSYSGTATEIQYF.

This clone was detected only once. This chain links TRBV9 with TRBJ2-7; 9 nucleotides agree with TRBD1. The CDR3 contains 17 residues. CDR1 and CDR2 from the germline V gene are SGDLS and YYNGEE. V lost 2 bases, J lost 5 bases, and 14 bases stayed unmatched. The CDR3 DNA is TGTGCCAGCAGCGTCGCTCCGACTGGGACAGGGTTACACGAGCAGTACTTC. Encoded protein: CASSVAPTGTGLHEQYF.

The chain employs TRBV18 and TRBJ1-5; D uncertain. Per germline, CDR1 KGHSH and CDR2 LQKENI. CDR3 length: 13 residues. Trimming stripped 2 bases from V and 0 bases from J, with 2 bases between. The CDR3 here is CASSPSSNQPQHF. As DNA, the CDR3 is TGTGCCAGCTCACCAAGTAGCAATCAGCCCCAGCATTTT.

The sample holds a few counts of this clone. The chain employs TRBV3-1 (or the pseudogene TRBV3-2) and TRBJ2-3, with a possible D match to TRBD2 (5 bases). CDR1 LGHDT and CDR2 YNNKEL come from the germline V gene (reference sequence). Trimming left V 3 bases short and J 5 bases short, with 15 bases between. The CDR3 contains 15 residues. The CDR3 bases are TGTGCCAGCAGCCAGGGCAGGCTAGCAAGAGATACGCAGTATTTT. It is translated as CASSQGRLARDTQYF.

J is TRBJ1-1 and V is TRBV6-5; 9 bases line up with TRBD1. Germline CDR1 MNHEY, CDR2 SVGAGI. J lost 7 bases, V lost 5 bases, and 11 bases had no gene match. The CDR3 spans 15 residues. The CDR3 region has the DNA TGTGCCAGCAGTCAAAGACAGGGGGGGGGCCTTGAAGCTTTCTTT. Amino acid sequence: CASSQRQGGGLEAFF.

The genes are TRBV12-3 or TRBV12-4 and TRBJ2-1; TRBD1 might be the D (5 bases). CDR3 length: 13 residues. The V gene lost 5 bases and the J gene lost 6 bases, with 11 bases spanning the gap. The CDR3, as DNA: TGTGCCAGCAGTCTTGGGGCCCTCAATGAGCAGTTCTTC. Translated, it gives CASSLGALNEQFF.

The J gene is TRBJ2-7, the V gene TRBV29-1; D may match TRBD1 or TRBD2 (8 bases each). Trimming shortened V by 4 bases and J by 6 bases, and 31 bases separated the two germline ends. Germline V lookup: CDR1 SQVTM, CDR2 ANQGSEA. This CDR3 region has 18 residues. This CDR3 is CSVVSGGGGKTRYTEQYF. The DNA for the CDR3 is TGCAGCGTTGTTTCAGGGGGCGGGGGGAAGACGAGGTACACCGAGCAGTACTTC.

The chain couples TRBV24-1 to TRBJ2-6; a weak D match, TRBD1 (6 bases). The CDR3 covers 18 residues. Between the trimmed V and J ends, which lost 0 bases and 0 bases, there was a span of 11 bases. Germline V gives CDR1 KGHDR, CDR2 SFDVKD. CDR3 amino acids: CATSDLKLQGSGANVLTF. CDR3 DNA: TGTGCCACCAGTGATTTGAAGTTACAGGGCTCTGGGGCCAACGTCCTGACTTTC.

This rearrangement joins TRBV18 to TRBJ2-5; 7 bases fit TRBD1. V dropped 4 bases and J dropped 3; count of bases not matched to a gene: 8. Germline V gene data show CDR1 as KGHSH and CDR2 as LQKENI. The CDR3 runs 15 residues. The CDR3 nucleotides read TGTGCCAGCTCACGACGGACAGGATACGAAGAGACCCAGTACTTC. This codes for CASSRRTGYEETQYF.

The chain has TRBV3-1 (or the pseudogene TRBV3-2) and TRBJ2-1, with D possibly being TRBD1 (6 bases). This CDR3 spans 16 amino acids. The germline V and J ends were trimmed by 5 bases and 0 bases, with 14 bases remaining between them. CDR1 is LGHDT and CDR2 is YNNKEL in the germline V gene (reference sequence). CDR3 amino acids: CASSTPGESSYNEQFF. The CDR3 DNA reads as TGTGCCAGCAGCACTCCAGGGGAAAGCTCCTACAATGAGCAGTTCTTC.

The CDR3 DNA reads as TGCGCCAGCAGCTTTGGACAGACTAACACTGAAGCTTTCTTT. It yields the protein CASSFGQTNTEAFF. The chain couples TRBV5-1 to TRBJ1-1; perhaps TRBD1 as D (6 bases). Trimming took off 2 bases at V and 2 bases at J, with 10 bases between the two ends. CDR1 is SGHRS and CDR2 is YFSETQ in the germline V gene. The CDR3 has 14 amino acids.

In this sample, this clone turned up once. J is TRBJ2-1 and V is TRBV19; possibly TRBD1 for D (6 bases). This CDR3 is 19 amino acids long. The V gene's germline CDR1 is LNHDA and CDR2 SQIVND (reference sequence). Between the trimmed V and J ends, which lost 4 bases and 0 bases, there was a span of 22 bases. The CDR3 DNA sequence: TGTGCCAGTAGTAAACGACAGGAAGGGCTTCCGAGCTCCTACAATGAGCAGTTCTTC. This translates into CASSKRQEGLPSSYNEQFF.

The chain employs TRBV4-1 and TRBJ1-3, with unresolved D. The CDR3 runs 14 residues. V was cut by 0 bases and J by 2 bases, with 5 bases left in between. Germline CDR1 reads MGHRA; CDR2 reads YSYEKL. In DNA form, the CDR3 reads TGCGCCAGCAGCCAAGATCCGCCTGGAAACACCATATATTTT. Translated: CASSQDPPGNTIYF.

The chain has TRBV6-6 and TRBJ2-3; D possibly corresponds to TRBD1 (6 bases). CDR1 MNHNY and CDR2 SVGAGI come from the germline V gene (reference sequence). This CDR3 region has 15 residues. V was trimmed by 3 bases and J by 2 bases, leaving 12 bases between them. This chain's CDR3 is CASSYGQLITDTQYF. CDR3 nucleotide sequence: TGTGCCAGCAGTTATGGACAGTTGATCACAGATACGCAGTATTTT.

The gene calls are TRBV27 and TRBJ1-5; TRBD1 might be the D (5 bases). Germline V gene data show CDR1 as MNHEY and CDR2 as SMNVEV (reference sequence). The CDR3 is 13 amino acids. Deletions cut 3 bases from V and 7 bases from J, with 10 bases between. CDR3 protein: CASSFQGGQPQHF. The DNA of the CDR3 is TGTGCCAGCAGTTTTCAGGGTGGCCAGCCCCAGCATTTT.